This T cell receptor (beta chain) comes out of a study of response to subunit inactivated influenza vaccine. This clonotype has ten or more counts. The antigen is not known. The study, taken as a whole, reports: That few new T cells are recruited by each seasonal influenza vaccination was the authors' suggestion.

TCRdb re-called the RT-PCR reads with MiXCR, one entry per CDR3 protein. The table lists about 780,000 distinct CDR3 sequences, around a sixth of them singletons, with about 11% in the top ten. The CDR3 length is 14 residues. The V end lost 5 bases, the J end lost 5 bases, and 13 bases lay between the germline ends. Germline CDR1 reads LGHNA; CDR2 reads YNFKEQ. The receptor was isolated from a man in his fifties who received an inactivated influenza vaccine. The gene calls are TRBV4-2 and TRBJ2-1; D tentatively fits TRBD1 or TRBD2 (5 bases each). The material was PBMCs from blood, obtained 4 to 6 days after vaccination. CDR3 nucleotide sequence: TGTGCCAGCAGCGGACGGGACCACCACAATGAGCAGTTCTTC. Its protein is CASSGRDHHNEQFF.